This TCR beta chain was retrieved from a study of response to subunit inactivated influenza vaccine. TCRdb redid the calling of the RT-PCR reads with MiXCR, one entry per CDR3 protein. Counted here are more than 700,000 distinct CDR3 sequences, approximately 22% occurring once; the ten biggest clones make up more than 8.5%. General study points: Authors suggested seasonal influenza vaccinations each recruit few new T cells.

This CDR3 region has 14 residues. V was pared by 1 base and J by 0 bases, with 6 bases between. Remarks on this clonotype: The antigen is undetermined.

This chain links TRBV12-3 or TRBV12-4 with TRBJ2-5; D not certain. This TCR came from a man aged 50-59 years who received an inactivated influenza vaccine. The sample consisted of PBMCs from blood, taken around 5 days after vaccination. CDR3 DNA: TGTGCCAGCAGTTTAGGGGCGTACCAAGAGACCCAGTACTTC. This encodes CASSLGAYQETQYF.